Listed below are T cell receptor delta chains from one sample, sequenced in a study of gamma-delta chains in newborns, infants, children. TCRdb reapplied CATT to the reads. The top ten hold 20% to 25% of the sample, which has 14,000 to 15,000 delta-chain clones, roughly 7.3% seen once. Sequencing was carried out using blood. These receptors were obtained from a child who was a newborn, infant or young child, either healthy, febrile or measles-vaccinated (not recorded which). CDR3s include the opening cysteine and the closing phenylalanine or tryptophan. A D gene is named only where the DNA matches it firmly. Clone size is stated in some rows and not others, as once, few, many or a class when expanded.

TRDJ3,NA,TRDV2,few,TGTGCCTGTGACACCGCGGGGACCCCCTCCTGGGACACCCGACAGATGTTTTTC,CACDTAGTPSWDTRQMFF
TRDJ4,TRDD3,TRDV2,few,TGTGCCTGTGACTCACTGGGGGGGCCCAGACCCCTGATCTTT,CACDSLGGPRPLIF
TRDJ3,TRDD3,TRDV2,few,TGTGCCTGTGACACCTTGGGGGATACGTCCTCCTGGGACACCCGACAGATGTTTTTC,CACDTLGDTSSWDTRQMFF
TRDJ3,TRDD3,TRDV2,NA,TGTGCCTGTGACACGTTAATACTGGGGGATACCTGGGACACCCGACAGATGTTTTTC,CACDTLILGDTWDTRQMFF
TRDJ3,NA,TRDV2,NA,TGTGCCTGTGACACCCCTGGGGCCTCCTGGGACACCCGACAGATGTTTTTC,CACDTPGASWDTRQMFF
TRDJ3,TRDD3,TRDV2,NA,TGTGCCTGTGACACCTACTGGGGGACATCCTGGGACACCCGACAGATGTTTTTC,CACDTYWGTSWDTRQMFF
TRDJ2,TRDD3,TRDV2,few,TGTGCCTGTGACATACTGGGGGACCCTTTGACAGCACAACTCTTCTTT,CACDILGDPLTAQLFF
TRDJ3,TRDD3,TRDV2,few,TGTGCCTGTGACTCATACTGGGGGATAAGCTCCTGGGACACCCGACAGATGTTTTTC,CACDSYWGISSWDTRQMFF
TRDJ3,TRDD3,TRDV2,NA,TGTGCCTATGACAAGTACTGGGGGATACGCTCCTGGGACACCCGACAGATGTTTTTC,CAYDKYWGIRSWDTRQMFF
TRDJ1,TRDD3,TRDV2,few,TGTGCCCGTGACCTACTGGGGGGCTACACCGATAAACTCATCTTT,CARDLLGGYTDKLIF
TRDJ3,TRDD3,TRDV2,few,TGTGCCTGTGACAAAGTACTGGGGGACGGCTCCTGGGACACCCGACAGATGTTTTTC,CACDKVLGDGSWDTRQMFF
TRDJ3,TRDD3,TRDV2,few,TGTGCCTGTGACACCGTACTGGGGGGCCTTCTCTCCTGGGACACCCGACAGATGTTTTTC,CACDTVLGGLLSWDTRQMFF
TRDJ3,NA,TRDV2,few,TGTGCCTGTGACTCCCCCGGGGGATCCTGGGACACCCGACAGATGTTTTTC,CACDSPGGSWDTRQMFF
TRDJ3,TRDD3,TRDV2,NA,TGTGCCTGTGACCTCTGGGGGATAAGCTCCTGGGACACCCGACAGATGTTTTTC,CACDLWGISSWDTRQMFF
TRDJ3,TRDD3,TRDV2,few,TGTGCCTGTGACACCGGCTGGGGGATACGAGCGTCCTGGGACACCCGACAGATGTTTTTC,CACDTGWGIRASWDTRQMFF
TRDJ3,TRDD2,TRDV2,few,TGTGCCTGTGACACCTGGGGTTCCTACTCCTCCTGGGACACCCGACAGATGTTTTTC,CACDTWGSYSSWDTRQMFF
TRDJ3,NA,TRDV2,few,TGTGCCTGTGACCCTCTTGGGGGGACTAGCTCCTGGGACACCCGACAGATGTTTTTC,CACDPLGGTSSWDTRQMFF
TRDJ3,TRDD3,TRDV2,few,TGTGCCTGTGACACCTTACTAGGGGATACTCAATCCTGGGACACCCGACAGATGTTTTTC,CACDTLLGDTQSWDTRQMFF
TRDJ3,NA,TRDV2,NA,TGTGCCTGTGACACGATAACGGTACTGGTGGATGGTTCCTGGGACACCCGACAGATGTTTTTC,CACDTITVLVDGSWDTRQMFF
TRDJ3,TRDD3,TRDV2,few,TGTGCCTGTGACCCCTTACTGGGGGTTTCCTGGGACACCCGACAGATGTTTTTC,CACDPLLGVSWDTRQMFF
TRDJ1,TRDD3,TRDV2,many,TGTGCCTGTGACACCGTACTGGGGGACGATAAACTCATCTTT,CACDTVLGDDKLIF
TRDJ3,TRDD3,TRDV2,few,TGTGCCTGTGACCTGACTGGGGGATCCTGGGACACCCGACAGATGTTTTTC,CACDLTGGSWDTRQMFF
TRDJ3,TRDD3,TRDV2,NA,TGTGCCTGTGACACCGGGGGATACGCGGAATGGGACACCCGACAGATGTTTTTC,CACDTGGYAEWDTRQMFF
TRDJ3,TRDD3,TRDV2,few,TGTGCCTGTGACACCTGGGGGATTTCGAGCTCCTGGGACACCCGACAGATGTTTTTC,CACDTWGISSSWDTRQMFF
TRDJ3,TRDD3,TRAV29/DV5,many,TGTGCAGCAAGCGCTGGGGGATACTCCTGGGACACCCGACAGATGTTTTTC,CAASAGGYSWDTRQMFF
TRDJ3,TRDD3,TRDV2,NA,TGTGCCTGTGACCCAGTACTGGGGGATTTGGGGTCAACCTCCTGGGACACCCGACAGATGTTTTTC,CACDPVLGDLGSTSWDTRQMFF
TRDJ1,TRDD3,TRDV2,NA,TGTGCCTGTGACGTTCTCGTACCTGGGGGATACGCATCCGACACCGATAAACTCATCTTT,CACDVLVPGGYASDTDKLIF
TRDJ3,TRDD3,TRDV2,NA,TGTGCCTGTGACAAACTGGGGGATACGCGAGCCTGGGACACCCGACAGATGTTTTTC,CACDKLGDTRAWDTRQMFF